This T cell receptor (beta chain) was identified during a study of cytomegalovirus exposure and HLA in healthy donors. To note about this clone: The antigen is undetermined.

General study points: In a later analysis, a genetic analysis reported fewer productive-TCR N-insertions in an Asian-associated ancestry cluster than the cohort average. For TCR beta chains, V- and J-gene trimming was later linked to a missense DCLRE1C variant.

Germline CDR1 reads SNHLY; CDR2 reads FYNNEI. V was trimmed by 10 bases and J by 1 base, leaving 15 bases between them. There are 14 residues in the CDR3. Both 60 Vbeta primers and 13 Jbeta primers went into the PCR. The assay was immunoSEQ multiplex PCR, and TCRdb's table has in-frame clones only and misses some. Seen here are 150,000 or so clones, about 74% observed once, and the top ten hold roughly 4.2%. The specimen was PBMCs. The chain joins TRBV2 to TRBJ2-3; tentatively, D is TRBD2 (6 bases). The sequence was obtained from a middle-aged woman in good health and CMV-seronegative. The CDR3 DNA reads TGTGCCATTGACGTAGCGGATGGCACAGATACGCAGTATTTT. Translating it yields CAIDVADGTDTQYF.